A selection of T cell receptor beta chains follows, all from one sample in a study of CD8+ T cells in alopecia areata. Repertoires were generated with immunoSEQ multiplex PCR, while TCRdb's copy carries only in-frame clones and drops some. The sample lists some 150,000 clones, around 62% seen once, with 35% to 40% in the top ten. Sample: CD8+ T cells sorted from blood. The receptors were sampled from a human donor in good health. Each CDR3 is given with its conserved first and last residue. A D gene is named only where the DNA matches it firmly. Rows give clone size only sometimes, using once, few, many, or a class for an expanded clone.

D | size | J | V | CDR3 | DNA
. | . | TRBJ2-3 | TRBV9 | CASSVGGSTDTQYF | TGTGCCAGCAGCGTAGGAGGATCCACAGATACGCAGTATTTT
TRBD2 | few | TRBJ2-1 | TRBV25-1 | CASSEASGISYNEQFF | TGTGCCAGCAGTGAGGCTAGCGGGATTTCTTACAATGAGCAGTTCTTC
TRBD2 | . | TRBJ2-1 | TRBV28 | CASSFLLLAGGINEQFF | TGTGCCAGCAGTTTTCTCTTACTAGCGGGAGGGATAAATGAGCAGTTCTTC
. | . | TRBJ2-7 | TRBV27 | CASSLSATYEQYF | TGTGCCAGCAGTTTAAGCGCGACTTACGAGCAGTACTTC
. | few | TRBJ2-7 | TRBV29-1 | CSAIFPELQQYF | TGCAGCGCCATTTTTCCGGAACTCCAGCAGTACTTC
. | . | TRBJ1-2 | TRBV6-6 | CASSYAPSYTF | TGTGCCAGCAGTTACGCCCCGAGCTACACCTTC
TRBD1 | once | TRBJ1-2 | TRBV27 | CASSLTAGQPYGYTF | TGTGCCAGCAGTTTAACCGCGGGACAGCCTTATGGCTACACCTTC
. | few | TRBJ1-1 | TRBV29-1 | CSAPGGTEAFF | TGCAGCGCCCCCGGGGGCACTGAAGCTTTCTTT
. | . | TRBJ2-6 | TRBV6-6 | CASSPRGANVLTF | TGTGCCAGCAGCCCTCGAGGGGCCAACGTCCTGACTTTC
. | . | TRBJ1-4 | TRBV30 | CAWYYPSREKLFF | TGTGCCTGGTACTACCCATCGAGGGAAAAACTGTTTTTT
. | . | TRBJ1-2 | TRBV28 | CASSYSPYGYTF | TGTGCCAGCAGTTACAGCCCCTATGGCTACACCTTC
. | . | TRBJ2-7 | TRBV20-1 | CSATLGVEQYF | TGCAGTGCCACCCTGGGCGTCGAGCAGTACTTC
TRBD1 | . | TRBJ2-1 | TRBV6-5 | CASSDRGDEQFF | TGTGCCAGCAGCGACAGGGGGGATGAGCAGTTCTTC
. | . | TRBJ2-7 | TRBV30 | CAWSVAEGKRHEQYF | TGTGCCTGGAGTGTGGCGGAGGGGAAGAGGCACGAGCAGTACTTC
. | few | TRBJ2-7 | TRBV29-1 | CSVELGGTYEQYF | TGCAGCGTTGAACTAGGGGGGACCTACGAGCAGTACTTC
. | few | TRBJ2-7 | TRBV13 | CASSYPGQNEQYF | TGTGCCAGCAGTTATCCAGGGCAGAACGAGCAGTACTTC
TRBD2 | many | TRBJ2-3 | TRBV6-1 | CASSGLAGGPDTQYF | TGTGCCAGCAGTGGGCTAGCGGGAGGGCCAGATACGCAGTATTTT
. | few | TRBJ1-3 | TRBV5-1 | CASSLAGLSGNTIYF | TGCGCCAGCAGCTTGGCTGGGTTAAGTGGAAACACCATATATTTT
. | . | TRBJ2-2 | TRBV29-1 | CSVEDRLVHTGELFF | TGCAGCGTTGAAGACCGACTAGTTCACACCGGGGAGCTGTTTTTT
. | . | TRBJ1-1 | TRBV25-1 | CASSRGGTMNTEAFF | TGTGCCAGCAGCCGAGGGGGGACAATGAACACTGAAGCTTTCTTT
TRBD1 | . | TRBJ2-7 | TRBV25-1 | CASGTGGEQYF | TGTGCCAGCGGTACAGGGGGCGAGCAGTACTTC
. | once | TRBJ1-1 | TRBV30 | CAWRGNLNTEAFF | TGTGCCTGGAGGGGGAATTTGAACACTGAAGCTTTCTTT
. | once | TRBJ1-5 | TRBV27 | CASSSIEGEPQHF | TGTGCCAGCAGTTCCATTGAGGGGGAGCCCCAGCATTTT
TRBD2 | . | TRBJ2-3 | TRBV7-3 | CASSPSGGRLVDTQYF | TGTGCCAGCAGCCCGTCGGGCGGGAGGTTGGTAGATACGCAGTATTTT
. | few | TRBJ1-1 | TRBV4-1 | CASSQEPAPMNTEAFF | TGCGCCAGCAGCCAAGAACCGGCCCCCATGAACACTGAAGCTTTCTTT
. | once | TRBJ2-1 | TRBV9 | CASSVHLGNNEQFF | TGTGCCAGCAGCGTGCATCTAGGTAACAATGAGCAGTTCTTC
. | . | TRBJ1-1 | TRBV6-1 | CASRTGFSEAFF | TGTGCCAGCAGGACAGGCTTTAGCGAAGCTTTCTTT
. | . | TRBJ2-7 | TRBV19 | CASSIQTGFNEQYF | TGTGCCAGTAGTATCCAAACAGGGTTCAACGAGCAGTACTTC
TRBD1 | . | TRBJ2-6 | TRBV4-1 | CASSRSGGSGANVLTF | TGCGCCAGCAGCCGGTCAGGGGGCAGTGGGGCCAACGTCCTGACTTTC
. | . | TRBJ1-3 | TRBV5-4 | CASSLDKSSGNTIYF | TGTGCCAGCAGCTTGGACAAGAGCTCTGGAAACACCATATATTTT